The following is a TCR beta chain sequence with its context. Its antigen is undetermined. Profiling relied on immunoSEQ multiplex PCR, and the TCRdb table lists in-frame clones only, not all of them. The profile shows tens of thousands of clones, approximately 94% of them singletons. After autologous stem cell transplantation all patients relapsed, and prior brentuximab vedotin exposure differed between cohorts. The J segment lost 3 bases and the V segment lost 6 bases, leaving 3 bases of the junction unmatched. The germline V gene has CDR1 LNHDA and CDR2 SQIVND (reference sequence). The CDR3 contains 13 residues. The sample belongs to a study of PD-1 blockade in classical Hodgkin lymphoma. The study's findings and limits: As was reported, newly diagnosed patients showed lower baseline TCR diversity than healthy donors did. Prior therapy or disease activity may underlie the repertoire differences, whose causes remain undefined.

This receptor was taken from a human donor with classical Hodgkin lymphoma. The material was peripheral blood mononuclear cells (PBMCs), obtained at baseline. The chain combines TRBV19 with TRBJ2-7; the match to TRBD2 covers 9 bases. CDR3 residues: CASRPSGVYEQYF. The CDR3 nucleotides are TGTGCCAGTAGGCCTAGCGGGGTCTACGAGCAGTACTTC.